Each of the 28 T cell receptor beta chains below was sequenced from the same sample in a study of molecular identifiers for immune sequencing clone quantification. TCRdb redid the calling of the PCR reads with MiXCR, one entry per CDR3 protein. Altogether approximately 680,000 distinct CDR3 sequences are present, over 25% being singletons, with the ten largest covering about 0.81%. Material: naive CD8+ T cells from blood, with Jurkat cell RNA spiked in. Subset here: FACS-sorted CD8+CD4-CCR7+CD45RA+ naive T cells. All receptors come from a human donor in good health. Some libraries in this study had Jurkat cell RNA spiked in.

This clonotype has a handful of counts. The rearrangement joins TRBV4-2 to TRBJ2-5; 7 nucleotides line up with TRBD2. Germline CDR1 is LGHNA and CDR2 is YNFKEQ. V lost 0 bases and J lost 3; bases outside the gene matches: 4. The CDR3 is made up of 15 amino acids. The CDR3: CASSQEWGGEETQYF. The CDR3 DNA is TGTGCCAGCAGCCAAGAATGGGGAGGGGAAGAGACCCAGTACTTC.

This clonotype has at least ten counts. The chain links TRBV28 to TRBJ2-3; TRBD1 aligns across 9 bases. Germline lookup yields CDR1 MDHEN and CDR2 SYDVKM. The CDR3 has 15 residues. V trimming: 3 bases; J trimming: 0 bases; junction bases outside the gene matches: 1. CDR3 sequence (DNA): TGTGCCAGCAGTTTTGACAGGGGGAGCACAGATACGCAGTATTTT. Translating gives CASSFDRGSTDTQYF.

This clonotype was seen repeatedly, ten times or more. This chain joins TRBV20-1 and TRBJ2-7; D may be TRBD1 (5 bases). Germline V lookup: CDR1 DFQATT, CDR2 SNEGSKA (reference sequence). V lost 5 bases and J 0 bases, leaving 11 bases between the germline ends. The CDR3 is 13 residues long. CDR3 residues: CSALDRVSYEQYF. CDR3 nucleotide sequence: TGCAGTGCTTTAGACAGAGTCTCCTACGAGCAGTACTTC.

Turning to this clonotype: Relative to the germline gene, one junction end is altered; a read error may explain this. This rearrangement joins TRBV20-1 to TRBJ2-2, with TRBD2 matching over 10 bases. The CDR3 contains 17 residues. Germline-derived CDR1 and CDR2 are DFQATT and SNEGSKA (reference sequence). The CDR3 sequence is CSARDLGLASNAGELFF. The CDR3, as DNA: TGCAGTGCTAGAGATCTGGGACTAGCGTCGAACGCCGGGGAGCTGTTTTTT.

The sample holds a few counts of this clonotype. V usage is TRBV20-1 and J usage is TRBJ2-7, with D unresolved. V lost 3 bases and J 2 bases, leaving 14 bases between the germline ends. CDR1 is DFQATT and CDR2 is SNEGSKA in the germline V gene (reference sequence). The length of the CDR3 is 14 residues. This chain's CDR3 is CSARESGPTYEQYF. The CDR3 nucleotides are TGCAGTGCTAGGGAGTCAGGACCGACCTACGAGCAGTACTTC.

This clonotype was counted a few times. The V gene is TRBV19, the J gene TRBJ2-1; TRBD1 matches at 11 bases. V shed 1 base, J shed 9 bases, and the junction held 5 bases outside the gene matches. Germline V lookup: CDR1 LNHDA, CDR2 SQIVND (reference sequence). The CDR3 loop spans 15 amino acids. This chain's CDR3 is CASSIGDRGLGEQFF. The CDR3 DNA reads TGTGCCAGTAGTATAGGGGACAGGGGGTTGGGTGAGCAGTTCTTC.

J is TRBJ2-1 and V is TRBV6-5, with D possibly TRBD2 on 6 matching bases. The CDR3 has 15 residues. Deletions cut 6 bases from V and 5 bases from J, with 17 bases between. The germline V gene encodes CDR1 MNHEY and CDR2 SVGAGI. The CDR3 is CASRDRGGFNNEQFF. The CDR3, as DNA: TGTGCCAGCAGGGATCGTGGGGGGTTCAACAATGAGCAGTTCTTC.

With respect to this clonotype: In this CDR3 the conserved last residue, phenylalanine or tryptophan, is missing, so a read error is likely. V is TRBV6-5 and J is TRBJ1-6; TRBD1 matches 7 bases. Germline assignment: CDR1 MNHEY and CDR2 SVGAGI. CDR3 length equals 19 residues. J lost 0 bases, V lost 5 bases, and 13 bases had no gene match. In DNA form, the CDR3 reads TGTGCCAGCAGTCAAACCTTAGGACAGGCCATCTCCTATAATTCACCCCTCCACCTT. The encoded protein is CASSQTLGQAISYNSPLHL.

This rearrangement joins TRBV7-2 to TRBJ1-1, with TRBD1 matching 11 bases. CDR1 and CDR2 from the germline V gene are SGHTA and FQGNSA. V gave up 1 base and J gave up 0 bases; unmatched junction bases: 4. This CDR3 is built from 17 residues. In nucleotides, the CDR3 is TGTGCCAGCAGCTTAGAACCGGGACAGGGGGTGAACACTGAAGCTTTCTTT. It codes for CASSLEPGQGVNTEAFF.

The CDR3 DNA is TGTGCCAGCAGCTTAGCGGTTGGGTGGGGGGCTACCTACAATGAGCAGTTCTTC. It translates to CASSLAVGWGATYNEQFF. The gene calls are TRBV7-2 and TRBJ2-1; D may be TRBD1 or TRBD2 (6 bases each). With 0 bases removed from V and 2 bases from J, the gap between germline ends came to 17 bases. Germline assignment: CDR1 SGHTA and CDR2 FQGNSA. The CDR3 totals 18 residues.

This clonotype was counted many times. This sequence joins TRBV29-1 and TRBJ2-2, with D maybe TRBD1 (7 bases). V was trimmed by 8 bases and J by 1 base, leaving 11 bases between them. Germline values: CDR1 SQVTM, CDR2 ANQGSEA. This CDR3 contains 13 residues. CDR3 nucleotide sequence: TGCAGCTCCAGGGGGGAGAACACCGGGGAGCTGTTTTTT. Its translation: CSSRGENTGELFF.

About this clonotype itself: Being one base from a much bigger clone, this may be a read error. V is TRBV13 and J is TRBJ2-5, with 11 bases that match TRBD2. The CDR3 is 15 amino acids. Looked up from germline, CDR1 is PRHDT and CDR2 is FYEKMQ (reference sequence). CDR3 nucleotides: TGTGCCGGCAGCGACGGACTAGCGGGTCCGGAGACCCAGTACTTC. It is translated as CAGSDGLAGPETQYF.

In the case of this clonotype: Given a much more abundant clone one base away, this may be a read error. The chain combines TRBV6-5 with TRBJ1-1, with no clear D. Germline V gene lookup returns CDR1 MNHEY and CDR2 SVGAGI. The CDR3 length is 16 residues. The CDR3, as DNA: TGTGCCAGCAGCGAAGAGTTAAGTCAGAGGAACACTGAAGCTCTCTTT. Its protein is CASSEELSQRNTEALF.

The chain couples TRBV6-2 or TRBV6-3 to TRBJ2-7; 11 bases agree with TRBD2. The CDR3 runs to 15 residues. Germline CDR1 and CDR2: MNHEY and SVGEGT. With 7 bases clipped from V and 4 bases from J, the junction kept 9 bases outside the gene matches. The CDR3 loop is CASNPLTSGSYEQYF. CDR3 DNA: TGTGCCAGCAATCCTCTAACTAGCGGGAGTTACGAGCAGTACTTC.

This clonotype appeared many times. The V call is TRBV6-2 or TRBV6-3, the J call TRBJ1-1, with TRBD1 as a possible D gene (5 bases). CDR1 is MNHEY, CDR2 SVGEGT, per germline. The CDR3 covers 15 residues. The ends were cut back, 2 bases at V and 5 bases at J, with 15 bases in the middle. CDR3 amino acids: CASSYVQGGRTEAFF. CDR3 in DNA: TGTGCCAGCAGTTACGTGCAGGGAGGGCGGACTGAAGCTTTCTTT.

With respect to this clonotype: The junction and the germline gene differ at one end; a read error may be behind it. The rearrangement uses TRBV25-1 and TRBJ2-7; D is unresolved. The germline gives CDR1 MGHDK, CDR2 SYGVNS. The CDR3 sequence is 13 residues long. CDR3 residues: CAGSDRKTYEQYF. As DNA, the CDR3 is TGTGCCGGCAGTGATAGGAAAACCTACGAGCAGTACTTC.

This clonotype was seen ten or more times. This chain links TRBV6-5 with TRBJ2-7; TRBD2 is a possible D gene (5 bases). Germline V gene lookup returns CDR1 MNHEY and CDR2 SVGAGI. The CDR3 has 14 residues. The V end was cut by 5 bases, the J end by 6 bases, with 17 bases between. CDR3 region: CASSHRAGFGEQYF. Written as DNA, the CDR3 is TGTGCCAGCAGTCACCGCGCGGGTTTTGGCGAGCAGTACTTC.

The rearrangement links TRBV6-5 to TRBJ1-1; D unresolved. Trimming removed 0 bases at V and 0 bases at J, with 11 bases between. CDR3 length equals 16 residues. CDR1 and CDR2 from the germline V gene are MNHEY and SVGAGI. The CDR3 DNA is TGTGCCAGCAGTTACTCGGCAAGGTGGCTGAACACTGAAGCTTTCTTT. Encoded protein: CASSYSARWLNTEAFF.

On this clonotype itself: A much larger clone differs by one base, so this may be a read error. This rearrangement joins TRBV20-1 to TRBJ2-3, with 8 bases fitting TRBD2. The germline gives CDR1 DFQATT, CDR2 SNEGSKA (reference sequence). This CDR3 has 18 amino acids. This chain's CDR3 is CSARDRKVPGLGADTQCF. CDR3 nucleotide sequence: TGCAGTGCTAGAGATAGGAAAGTCCCGGGACTAGGTGCAGATACGCAGTGTTTT.

This clonotype was observed at least ten times. The rearrangement joins TRBV5-1 to TRBJ1-1; D is possibly TRBD1 (5 bases). The CDR3 sequence is 13 residues long. The germline gives CDR1 SGHRS, CDR2 YFSETQ. V was clipped by 1 base and J by 5 bases, with 9 bases between them. The CDR3 sequence: CASSLLGGTEAFF. In DNA, the CDR3 is TGCGCCAGCAGCTTGCTTGGGGGGACTGAAGCTTTCTTT.

A note on this clonotype: At one of its ends the junction is not consistent with the germline gene, which may arise from a read error. The chain employs TRBV6-1 and TRBJ2-7; no firm D call. The CDR3 totals 11 residues. Germline assignment: CDR1 MNHNS and CDR2 SASEGT. The CDR3, as DNA: TGTGCCAGCCTATTCTCCTCCGAGCAGTACTTC. Translating gives CASLFSSEQYF.

This clonotype was seen repeatedly, ten times or more. The chain recombines TRBV9 with TRBJ1-1; D is ambiguous. The CDR3 has 15 amino acids. With 4 bases removed from V and 7 bases from J, the gap between germline ends came to 20 bases. Germline V CDR1 and CDR2: SGDLS, YYNGEE. CDR3 residues: CASSPQPGSWIEAFF. CDR3 coding DNA: TGTGCCAGCAGCCCCCAGCCGGGGTCGTGGATTGAAGCTTTCTTT.

Of note for this clonotype: One base away lies a much larger clone, so this may be a sequencing read error. This chain joins TRBV20-1 and TRBJ1-1, with D perhaps matching TRBD1 (6 bases). The germline gives CDR1 DFQATT, CDR2 SNEGSKA (reference sequence). The CDR3 is made up of 11 amino acids. CDR3 amino acids: CSHRVNTGAFF. The CDR3 DNA reads as TGCTCCCACAGGGTGAACACTGGAGCTTTCTTT.

This clonotype showed up many times. This chain uses TRBV27 with TRBJ2-5; D is ambiguous. CDR1 is MNHEY and CDR2 is SMNVEV in the germline V gene (reference sequence). The CDR3 is 13 amino acids. The ends were cut back, 2 bases at V and 6 bases at J, with 10 bases in the middle. The CDR3 sequence is CASSLKGSKTQYF. The CDR3 coding sequence is TGTGCCAGCAGTTTAAAGGGCTCGAAGACCCAGTACTTC.

V usage is TRBV5-8 and J usage is TRBJ1-5, with 7 bases fitting TRBD1. V trimming: 3 bases; J trimming: 7 bases; junction bases outside the gene matches: 7. Germline assignment: CDR1 SGHTS and CDR2 YDEGEE. The CDR3 consists of 14 residues. In DNA, the CDR3 is TGTGCCAGCAGCTACCGGGACAGTGGCCAGCCCCAGCATTTT. Protein sequence: CASSYRDSGQPQHF.

This clonotype was counted only a few times. The chain links TRBV19 to TRBJ1-1; D call uncertain. The V end was cut by 2 bases, the J end by 2 bases, with 6 bases between. From germline, CDR1 is LNHDA and CDR2 SQIVND (reference sequence). The length of the CDR3 is 13 residues. The CDR3 region is CASSISANTEAFF. DNA for the CDR3: TGTGCCAGTAGTATATCAGCCAACACTGAAGCTTTCTTT.

A remark on this clonotype: This clone may be a read error of a much larger clone one base away. The CDR3 nucleotides are TGCAGTGCATGGAACAGGAACTCTGGAAACGCCATATATTTT. Its protein is CSAWNRNSGNAIYF. The chain is built from TRBV20-1 and TRBJ1-3; tentative D call: TRBD1 (5 bases). Germline loops: CDR1 DFQATT, CDR2 SNEGSKA (reference sequence). The CDR3 sequence is 14 residues long.

A few counts support this clonotype. This may stem from a read error, because a much larger clone lies one nucleotide away. Because it lacks the conserved phenylalanine or tryptophan at the end, this CDR3 is likely a read error. The J gene is TRBJ2-5, the V gene TRBV20-1; D gene unclear. The CDR3 is made up of 12 amino acids. CDR1 is DFQATT and CDR2 is SNEGSKA in the germline V gene (reference sequence). Trimming shortened V by 2 bases and J by 6 bases, and 10 bases separated the two germline ends. CDR3 nucleotide sequence: TGCAGTGCTAGACGGTTTGCGAAGACCCAGTACCTC. It is translated as CSARRFAKTQYL.